The subject of this entry is one TCR beta chain. This entry belongs to a study of control samples from healthy donors and cancer patients. Sequencing was performed with immunoSEQ multiplex PCR; in TCRdb, only in-frame clones are kept and a portion is missing. Among 150,000 or so clones listed, 88% were seen once. V lost 5 bases to trimming and J lost 3 bases, with 14 bases between them. The CDR3 is made up of 14 amino acids. In germline, CDR1 is SGHRS, CDR2 YFSETQ. This TCR derives from a man aged 18 to 30 in good health. The gene calls are TRBV5-1 and TRBJ2-5; D is possibly TRBD1 (7 bases). The sequenced sample was blood. CDR3: CASRRRGTEETQYF. The DNA of the CDR3 is TGCGCCAGCAGAAGGAGGGGGACAGAAGAGACCCAGTACTTC. Combining the CDR3 with reference TRBV5-1 and TRBJ2-5 gives the whole variable domain KAGVTQTPRYLIKTRGQQVTLSCSPISGHRSVSWYQQTPGQGLQFLFEYFSETQRNKGNFPGRFSGRQFSNSRSEMNVSTLELGDSALYLCASRRRGTEETQYFGPGTRLLVL.